The 25 T cell receptor beta chains in this list originate from one sample, sequenced in a study of Graves' ophthalmopathy and Graves' hyperthyroidism (dated by TCRdb to the late 2010s). Reads for this sample came from an Illumina HiSeq 2000. For repertoire sequencing, the TCR beta CDR3 regions were amplified from RNA transcripts. The first round of RT-PCR was done with HTBI primers and the Qiagen OneStep RT-PCR kit, and was followed by a second round of multiplex PCR, then size selection and purification. TCRdb cleaned the public reads at Q25 with fastp, built clones with MiXCR and kept in-frame beta chains. A single entry per CDR3 protein holds the most common genes and DNA from its merged rows. This sample lists over a million distinct CDR3 sequences; about 38% were detected once. The ten top clones hold approximately 12% of the sample. The specimen was peripheral blood or thyroid tissue (not recorded which). The origin of the receptors is an adult man with Graves' hyperthyroidism.

This clonotype was detected only a few times. The rearrangement links TRBV12-5 to TRBJ1-1; D remains ambiguous. V shed 6 bases and J shed 5 bases, with 10 bases lying between them. CDR1 is LGHNT, CDR2 FRNRAP, per germline. This CDR3 is 12 amino acids long. The chain's CDR3 is CASGLAGTEAFF. For the CDR3, the DNA is TGTGCTAGTGGACTGGCTGGGACTGAAGCTTTCTTT.

This clonotype was counted many times. The chain is built from TRBV5-1 and TRBJ2-7; D might be TRBD1 (5 bases). The CDR3 loop spans 14 amino acids. Trimming took 6 bases from V and 8 from J, leaving 21 bases between them. Germline V lookup: CDR1 SGHRS, CDR2 YFSETQ. CDR3: CASTLTVTSVQQYF. The CDR3 DNA reads TGCGCCAGCACATTGACAGTAACATCTGTCCAGCAGTACTTC.

This clonotype has a count of ten or more. The chain uses TRBV9 and TRBJ2-5; 7 nucleotides line up with TRBD1. Germline lookup yields CDR1 SGDLS and CDR2 YYNGEE. This CDR3 spans 17 amino acids. V shed 2 bases and J 0 bases; nucleotides not matched to a gene: 10. The CDR3 coding sequence is TGTGCCAGCAGCGTCGATCCGGACAGGCCGTACCAAGAGACCCAGTACTTC. Protein product: CASSVDPDRPYQETQYF.

The chain combines TRBV10-3 with TRBJ1-2, with TRBD1 identical over 7 bases. Germline CDR1 reads ENHRY; CDR2 reads SYGVKD. The junction had 5 bases not matched to a gene; V was cut back by 6 bases and J by 4 bases. This CDR3 region has 13 residues. DNA for the CDR3: TGTGCCATCAGGACGGACAGGTCCTATGGCTACACCTTC. It yields the protein CAIRTDRSYGYTF.

This clonotype was seen ten or more times. V and J are TRBV15 and TRBJ1-3; the D is unclear. The CDR3 spans 16 residues. Germline lookup yields CDR1 LNHNV and CDR2 YYDKDF (reference sequence). V lost 0 bases and J 2 bases, leaving 11 bases between the germline ends. CDR3 nucleotide sequence: TGTGCCACCAGCAGAGATCAGTTGGCAGCTGGAAACACCATATATTTT. This codes for CATSRDQLAAGNTIYF.

The gene calls are TRBV7-2 and TRBJ2-5, with 10 bases aligning to TRBD1. This CDR3 has 15 residues. V gave up 5 bases and J gave up 5 bases; unmatched junction bases: 8. Germline V gene lookup returns CDR1 SGHTA and CDR2 FQGNSA. The CDR3 here is CASSRETGGDETQYF. The CDR3 DNA reads as TGTGCCAGCAGCAGAGAGACAGGGGGCGACGAGACCCAGTACTTC.

The CDR3 DNA reads TGTGCCAGCAGCCAACAAATGACCGGGGAGCTGTTTTTT. Translating it yields CASSQQMTGELFF. The rearrangement uses TRBV7-2 and TRBJ2-2; no firm D call. CDR1 is SGHTA, CDR2 FQGNSA, per germline. Trimming left V 5 bases short and J 5 bases short, with 9 bases between. This CDR3 contains 13 residues. The full variable domain, completed using reference TRBV7-2 and TRBJ2-2, is GAGVSQSPSNKVTEKGKDVELRCDPISGHTALYWYRQSLGQGLEFLIYFQGNSAPDKSGLPSDRFSAERTGGSVSTLTIQRTQQEDSAVYLCASSQQMTGELFFGEGSRLTVL.

This clonotype has at least ten counts. The chain recombines TRBV19 with TRBJ2-7; D call uncertain. This CDR3 has 15 amino acids. Trimming removed 1 base at V and 3 bases at J, with 13 bases between. Germline V gives CDR1 LNHDA, CDR2 SQIVND (reference sequence). CDR3 DNA: TGTGCCAGTAGTATAGGTGGCGGTAAAGACTACGAGCAGTACTTC. Translated, it gives CASSIGGGKDYEQYF.

The chain combines TRBV4-3 with TRBJ2-5; the match to TRBD2 covers 7 bases. The length of the CDR3 is 15 residues. Unmatched junction bases numbered 6, after V lost 1 base and J lost 4 bases. Germline CDR1 and CDR2: LGHNA and YSLEER. CDR3 sequence: CASSQAGGWGETQYF. As DNA, the CDR3 is TGCGCCAGCAGCCAAGCGGGAGGATGGGGAGAGACCCAGTACTTC.

This clonotype appeared a few times. V usage is TRBV5-6 and J usage is TRBJ1-5; possible D gene TRBD1, 5 bases. This CDR3 has 14 amino acids. CDR1 and CDR2 (germline): SGHDT, YYEEEE. The V gene lost 1 base and the J gene lost 6 bases, with 11 bases spanning the gap. Written as DNA, the CDR3 is TGTGCCAGCAGCTTGTGGGGGTCTCCTCAGCCCCAGCATTTT. Translated: CASSLWGSPQPQHF.

The V call is TRBV10-2, the J call TRBJ1-2; 9 positions agree with TRBD1. This CDR3 contains 14 residues. Germline loops: CDR1 WSHSY, CDR2 SAAADI. V was clipped by 7 bases and J by 3 bases; unmatched bases: 6. The CDR3 coding sequence is TGCGCCAGCAATCCGGGACAGGGCCACTATGGCTACACCTTC. The encoded protein is CASNPGQGHYGYTF.

This clonotype was recorded a few times. The chain carries TRBV12-3 or TRBV12-4 and TRBJ1-3, with D hard to call. V was clipped by 8 bases and J by 0 bases, with 8 bases between them. The CDR3 runs 13 residues. The CDR3 here is CASGRSSGNTIYF. The CDR3 nucleotides are TGTGCCAGCGGGCGTAGCTCTGGAAACACCATATATTTT.

This clonotype was counted ten times or more. This chain links TRBV9 with TRBJ2-7; TRBD2 matches 9 bases. The CDR3 extends over 15 amino acids. Germline CDR1 SGDLS, CDR2 YYNGEE. V lost 3 bases and J lost 6; bases outside the gene matches: 10. The DNA for the CDR3 is TGTGCCAGCAGCGCGCGCGGGGGGGATTCGGGCGAGCAGTACTTC. Encoded protein: CASSARGGDSGEQYF. The full variable domain, rest sourced from reference TRBV9 and TRBJ2-7, is DSGVTQTPKHLITATGQRVTLRCSPRSGDLSVYWYQQSLDQGLQFLIQYYNGEERAKGNILERFSAQQFPDLHSELNLSSLELGDSALYFCASSARGGDSGEQYFGPGTRLTVT.

This clonotype was counted many times. The chain couples TRBV12-3 or TRBV12-4 to TRBJ2-2; possible D gene TRBD2, 6 bases. V was clipped by 3 bases and J by 1 base, with 9 bases between them. The CDR3 spans 15 residues. CDR3 region: CASSLRGRNTGELFF. The CDR3 nucleotides are TGTGCCAGCAGTTTGCGGGGCCGGAACACCGGGGAGCTGTTTTTT.

This chain uses TRBV7-9 with TRBJ2-7; TRBD2 aligns across 8 bases. Per germline, CDR1 SEHNR and CDR2 FQNEAQ (reference sequence). This CDR3 is built from 12 residues. Trimming cost V 7 bases and J 5 bases; bases outside gene matches: 4. DNA for the CDR3: TGTGCCAGCACTGCGGGAGGCCACGAGCAGTACTTC. It yields the protein CASTAGGHEQYF.

About this clonotype: A much larger clone differs by one base, so this may be a read error. The chain recombines TRBV7-9 with TRBJ1-6; D gene ambiguous. Germline V gene data show CDR1 as SEHNR and CDR2 as FQNEAQ (reference sequence). This CDR3 has 14 amino acids. The CDR3, as DNA: TGTGCCAGCAGCTTAGAAAACAGAAATTCACCCCCCCACTTT. Its protein product is CASSLENRNSPPHF.

This clonotype has only a few counts. The chain is built from TRBV4-1 and TRBJ1-4; no clear D. The V end lost 4 bases, the J end lost 0 bases, and 21 bases lay between the germline ends. Germline CDR1 is MGHRA and CDR2 is YSYEKL. The CDR3 covers 19 residues. As DNA, the CDR3 is TGCGCCAGCAGCCCAGACCTAATAGGCGTTTATGCAACTAATGAAAAACTGTTTTTT. Translating it yields CASSPDLIGVYATNEKLFF.

This clonotype was seen repeatedly, ten times or more. In DNA form, the CDR3 reads TGTGCCAGCAGCTCCGGTTGGGGGGGGGCCAACGTCCTGACTTTC. This encodes CASSSGWGGANVLTF. The V call is TRBV11-1, the J call TRBJ2-6; TRBD1 or TRBD2 may be the D gene (5 bases each). Per the germline V gene, CDR1 is SGHAT and CDR2 is FQDESV (reference sequence). This CDR3 comprises 15 residues. V was cut by 4 bases and J by 4 bases, with 11 bases left in between.

This chain joins TRBV5-1 and TRBJ1-6; D uncertain. The CDR3 has 15 residues. Trimming shortened V by 4 bases and J by 5 bases, and 13 bases separated the two germline ends. Germline values: CDR1 SGHRS, CDR2 YFSETQ. CDR3 in amino acids: CASSRLPDDNSPLHF. The CDR3, as DNA: TGCGCCAGCAGCCGACTCCCTGATGATAATTCACCCCTCCACTTT.

This clonotype has ten or more counts. The CDR3 coding sequence is TGTGCCAGCAGTGCGACAGAACCGATTTACGAGCAGTACTTC. This sequence encodes CASSATEPIYEQYF. V usage is TRBV2 and J usage is TRBJ2-7; D is perhaps TRBD1 (5 bases). The CDR3 is 14 amino acids. V gave up 4 bases and J gave up 4 bases, with 14 bases separating them. Germline CDR1 reads SNHLY; CDR2 reads FYNNEI. The full variable domain, in which reference TRBV2 and TRBJ2-7 provide the parts outside the CDR3, is EPEVTQTPSHQVTQMGQEVILRCVPISNHLYFYWYRQILGQKVEFLVSFYNNEISEKSEIFDDQFSVERPDGSNFTLKIRSTKLEDSAMYFCASSATEPIYEQYFGPGTRLTVT.

This clonotype was found a few times. This rearrangement joins TRBV6-1 to TRBJ1-6; tentatively, D is TRBD1 (5 bases). The length of the CDR3 is 17 residues. Germline CDR1 MNHNS, CDR2 SASEGT. Trimming stripped 5 bases from V and 2 bases from J, with 16 bases between. The CDR3 sequence is CASSPLAGIAYNSPLHF. The CDR3 nucleotides read TGTGCCAGCAGTCCCCTGGCAGGGATCGCCTATAATTCACCCCTCCACTTT.

There are a few counts of this clonotype. J is TRBJ1-6 and V is TRBV7-3; 9 positions match TRBD1. CDR3 length: 18 amino acids. V dropped 1 base and J dropped 10; count of bases not matched to a gene: 14. Per germline, CDR1 SGHTA and CDR2 FQGTGA. CDR3 residues: CASSLSPGQGDVRSPLHF. The CDR3 DNA is TGTGCCAGCAGCTTAAGCCCGGGACAGGGTGACGTTCGATCACCCCTCCACTTT.

This clonotype was counted between two and nine times. The CDR3 sequence: CAISEGTGSYSPLHF. DNA of the CDR3: TGTGCCATCAGTGAAGGGACAGGGTCTTATTCACCCCTCCACTTT. The chain couples TRBV10-3 to TRBJ1-6; 9 bases are a match to TRBD1. CDR1 and CDR2 from the germline V gene are ENHRY and SYGVKD. Trimming at V came to 3 bases and at J to 8 bases, leaving 5 bases not matched to a gene. CDR3 length equals 15 residues.

The chain carries TRBV7-2 and TRBJ1-1, with 10 bases matching TRBD1. CDR3 length: 13 residues. Trimming removed 5 bases from V and 11 bases from J; junction bases left unmatched: 8. CDR1 and CDR2 (germline): SGHTA, FQGNSA. The CDR3 nucleotides are TGTGCCAGCAGCCTGGGACAGGGGAATCGGGCTTTCTTT. Encoded protein: CASSLGQGNRAFF.

This clonotype was counted ten times or more. The J gene is TRBJ1-6, the V gene TRBV7-9, with D unclear. V lost 5 bases to trimming and J lost 10 bases, with 12 bases between them. The CDR3 runs to 13 residues. Per germline, CDR1 SEHNR and CDR2 FQNEAQ (reference sequence). DNA for the CDR3: TGTGCCAGCAGCGGCAATTTAGGGTCACCCCTCCACTTT. This codes for CASSGNLGSPLHF.